This TCR beta chain is from a study of T cells in Graves' hyperthyroidism and ophthalmopathy. Points from the study as a whole: Expanded thyroid clonotypes (above 0.001) were mostly also found in blood.

As to this clonotype: Its target is unknown.

The CDR3 is 15 residues long. Per germline, CDR1 SGHDT and CDR2 YYEEEE. J gave up 2 bases and V 2 bases, and 5 bases lay outside the gene matches. RNA transcripts served as the template for amplifying TCR beta CDR3 regions. TCR CDR3 regions were first amplified by RT-PCR with HTBI primers. One entry per CDR3 protein results from TCRdb running MiXCR on the multiplex PCR reads. The data hold nearly 600,000 distinct CDR3 sequences, with 14% observed a single time. This TCR was recovered from a woman in her late teens or twenties with Graves' ophthalmopathy. Material for sequencing was blood. The chain recombines TRBV5-6 with TRBJ2-7, with 9 bases lining up with TRBD2. The CDR3 nucleotides read TGTGCCAGCAGCTTAGGACTAGCGACCGCCTACGAGCAGTACTTC. Protein product: CASSLGLATAYEQYF.